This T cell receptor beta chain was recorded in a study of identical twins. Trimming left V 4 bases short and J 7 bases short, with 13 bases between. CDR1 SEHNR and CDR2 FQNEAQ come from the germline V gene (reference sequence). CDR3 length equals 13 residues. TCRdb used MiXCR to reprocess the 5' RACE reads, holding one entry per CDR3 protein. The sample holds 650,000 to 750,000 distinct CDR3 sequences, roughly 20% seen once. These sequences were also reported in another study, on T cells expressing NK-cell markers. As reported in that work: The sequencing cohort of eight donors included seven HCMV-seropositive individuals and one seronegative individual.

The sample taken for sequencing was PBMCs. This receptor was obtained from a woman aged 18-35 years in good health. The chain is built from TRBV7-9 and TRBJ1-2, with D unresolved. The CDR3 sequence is CASSSTTPPGYTF. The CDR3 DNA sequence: TGTGCCAGCAGCTCTACGACCCCGCCTGGCTACACCTTC.